Listed below are T cell receptor beta chains from one sample, sequenced in a study of blood T cells in healthy people across ages. TCRdb re-called the 5' RACE reads through MiXCR, storing one row per CDR3 protein. This table holds approximately 800,000 distinct CDR3 sequences, approximately 53% found once. The sample taken for sequencing was blood. Receptor source: a man older than 75 in good health. Each CDR3 is given with its conserved first and last residue. D genes are given only for firm matches. Clone size is shown for a subset of rows, as once, few, many or a class of expanded clone.

V gene	J gene	D gene	clone size	CDR3 protein	CDR3 DNA
TRBV25-1	TRBJ2-5	TRBD1	few	CASSRTGGLQETQYF	TGTGCCAGCAGTAGGACAGGGGGCCTCCAAGAGACCCAGTACTTC
TRBV5-8	TRBJ2-7	-	few	CASSSRDLTYEQYF	TGTGCCAGCAGCTCCCGGGATCTAACCTACGAGCAGTACTTC
TRBV11-2	TRBJ2-1	-	-	CASSLDWYNGQFF	TGTGCTAGCAGCTTAGATTGGTACAATGGGCAGTTCTTC
TRBV24-1	TRBJ2-5	-	few	CATSARDRGTQYF	TGTGCCACCAGTGCCAGGGACCGCGGGACCCAGTACTTC
TRBV5-1	TRBJ2-7	TRBD1	-	CASSSRDRGPTEQYF	TGCGCCAGCAGCTCCCGGGACAGGGGTCCTACAGAGCAGTACTTC
TRBV10-3	TRBJ1-1	TRBD1	-	CAISRTGGAGNTEAFF	TGTGCCATCAGCCGCACAGGGGGCGCGGGGAACACTGAAGCTTTCTTT
TRBV9	TRBJ2-1	-	few	CASSVEFGLAAYNEQFF	TGTGCCAGCAGCGTAGAGTTCGGGCTAGCTGCCTACAATGAGCAGTTCTTC
TRBV20-1	TRBJ2-7	-	-	CSPGRRDNRGSYEQYF	TGCAGTCCGGGCCGGAGGGACAACAGGGGTTCCTACGAGCAGTACTTC
TRBV4-1	TRBJ2-1	TRBD2	-	CASSPRGQQAGVGNEQFF	TGCGCCAGTAGCCCCCGGGGCCAACAAGCGGGAGTTGGCAATGAGCAGTTCTTC
TRBV5-5	TRBJ1-5	TRBD1	few	CASSHGGQGGKPQHF	TGTGCCAGCAGCCACGGGGGACAGGGGGGGAAGCCCCAGCATTTT
TRBV10-3	TRBJ2-7	TRBD2	-	CAISEGLAGGTYEQYF	TGTGCCATCAGTGAGGGACTAGCGGGAGGAACCTACGAGCAGTACTTC
TRBV5-5	TRBJ2-4	TRBD1	-	CASSLVYQGQGPKNIQYF	TGTGCCAGCAGCTTGGTATACCAGGGACAGGGACCAAAAAACATTCAGTACTTC
TRBV12-3/TRBV12-4	TRBJ2-7	-	few	CASSFYGLGSYEQYF	TGTGCCAGCAGTTTTTATGGATTAGGGTCCTACGAGCAGTACTTC
TRBV7-7	TRBJ2-5	-	once	CASSLLRAETQYF	TGTGCCAGCAGCTTACTAAGGGCTGAGACCCAGTACTTC
TRBV7-2	TRBJ2-1	TRBD2	once	CASSLESSGQMEQFF	TGTGCCAGCAGCTTAGAGTCTAGCGGGCAGATGGAGCAGTTCTTC
TRBV6-1	TRBJ2-3	TRBD2	few	CASNNPGLAGGYTDTQYF	TGTGCCAGCAACAACCCGGGACTAGCGGGAGGATACACAGATACGCAGTATTTT
TRBV30	TRBJ2-5	-	-	CAWGMGETQYF	TGTGCCTGGGGCATGGGAGAGACCCAGTACTTC
TRBV10-2	TRBJ2-5	-	once	CASSERGVSGETQYF	TGCGCCAGCAGTGAGAGGGGGGTCTCTGGTGAGACCCAGTACTTC
TRBV6-2/TRBV6-3	TRBJ2-1	TRBD2	-	CASSRLAGGGNEQFF	TGTGCCAGCAGCCGACTAGCGGGAGGGGGGAATGAGCAGTTCTTC
TRBV20-1	TRBJ1-5	TRBD1	-	CSARDLGQGLQPQHF	TGCAGTGCTAGAGATTTGGGACAGGGATTACAGCCCCAGCATTTT
TRBV12-3/TRBV12-4	TRBJ1-2	TRBD1	once	CASSFRGGGINGYTF	TGTGCCAGCAGTTTCAGAGGGGGCGGAATCAATGGCTACACCTTC
TRBV20-1	TRBJ2-4	-	-	CSARGRHGETSKNIQYF	TGCAGTGCTAGGGGAAGGCATGGTGAGACTTCTAAAAACATTCAGTACTTC
TRBV15	TRBJ1-1	-	-	CATSNRTWGTEAFF	TGTGCCACCAGCAACCGCACCTGGGGCACTGAAGCTTTCTTT
TRBV21-1	TRBJ2-5	-	-	CARDQNTGTGEKETQYF	TGTGCCAGAGACCAAAATACCGGGACAGGGGAAAAAGAGACCCAGTACTTC
TRBV5-1	TRBJ2-3	-	few	CASAAAPGSDTQYF	TGCGCCAGCGCTGCGGCTCCGGGTTCAGATACGCAGTATTTT